Below, 22 T cell receptor beta chains from the same sample are listed, as sequenced in a study of blood T cell repertoires in COVID-19. The protocol was immunoSEQ multiplex PCR, while the TCRdb copy is restricted to in-frame clones and leaves out a portion. The sample has about 84,000 clones, approximately 80% seen once. Sequenced material: peripheral blood. All receptors come from a woman aged 80 or over with acute or convalescent COVID-19.

The genes are TRBV27 and TRBJ2-1, with 10 positions matching TRBD2. This CDR3 comprises 14 residues. Losses at the gene ends were 8 bases for V and 7 bases for J; bases not matched to a gene: 8. Germline V CDR1 and CDR2: MNHEY, SMNVEV (reference sequence). CDR3 region: CASPSSGGANEQFF. For the CDR3, the DNA is TGTGCCAGCCCTTCTAGCGGGGGTGCAAATGAGCAGTTCTTC.

The V gene is TRBV14, the J gene TRBJ2-7; D not resolved. The CDR3 contains 15 residues. V lost 1 base and J lost 2, with 12 bases in between. Germline V gives CDR1 SGHDN, CDR2 FVKESK. CDR3 coding DNA: TGTGCCAGCAGCCAAGTTCCCCAGGCCGCCTACGAGCAGTACTTC. It translates to CASSQVPQAAYEQYF.

The chain combines TRBV18 with TRBJ2-5; 7 bases fit TRBD1. The CDR3 covers 14 residues. V gave up 6 bases and J gave up 4 bases; unmatched junction bases: 8. Per germline, CDR1 KGHSH and CDR2 LQKENI. CDR3 DNA sequence: TGTGCCAGCTCCCGAGACAGGGATTTAGAGACCCAGTACTTC. It specifies CASSRDRDLETQYF.

V is TRBV20-1 and J is TRBJ2-7; D gene unclear. Germline V gives CDR1 DFQATT, CDR2 SNEGSKA (reference sequence). This CDR3 spans 13 amino acids. With 3 bases removed from V and 3 bases from J, the gap between germline ends came to 12 bases. As DNA, the CDR3 is TGCAGTGCTAGTCTTGGGCAGTTCTACGAGCAGTACTTC. Translating gives CSASLGQFYEQYF.

V is TRBV10-3 and J is TRBJ2-2; TRBD1 aligns across 9 bases. The germline V gene encodes CDR1 ENHRY and CDR2 SYGVKD. The CDR3 is 16 residues long. J lost 6 bases, V lost 5 bases, and 10 bases had no gene match. CDR3 region: CAISKQGQGSAGELFF. CDR3 DNA sequence: TGTGCCATCAGTAAACAAGGACAGGGGTCTGCCGGGGAGCTGTTTTTT.

The chain joins TRBV6-6 to TRBJ2-1, with 10 positions matching TRBD2. With V trimmed by 6 bases and J by 6 bases, 11 bases remained unmatched. The V gene's germline CDR1 is MNHNY and CDR2 SVGAGI (reference sequence). The CDR3 is made up of 16 amino acids. The CDR3 DNA reads TGTGCCAGCAGAGACCCAAAGCGGGGGGGTTTCAATGAGCAGTTCTTC. The encoded protein is CASRDPKRGGFNEQFF.

The CDR3 DNA is TGTGCCAGCAGTCTTAGGACAGGGTCGGATCAGCCCCAGCATTTT. Its protein is CASSLRTGSDQPQHF. This chain links TRBV2 with TRBJ1-5, with 8 nucleotides matching TRBD1. The CDR3 covers 15 residues. V shed 5 bases, J shed 5 bases, and the junction held 8 bases outside the gene matches. Germline V lookup: CDR1 SNHLY, CDR2 FYNNEI.

The chain combines TRBV28 with TRBJ2-5; tentatively, D is TRBD1 (5 bases). Trimming removed 6 bases from V and 2 bases from J, with 10 bases in between. Per the germline V gene, CDR1 is MDHEN and CDR2 is SYDVKM. The CDR3 is 13 amino acids. CDR3 amino acids: CASSRQLQETQYF. In DNA form, the CDR3 reads TGTGCCAGCAGCCGACAGTTGCAAGAGACCCAGTACTTC.

The V and J genes are TRBV7-9 and TRBJ2-1; D uncertain. Germline CDR1 SEHNR, CDR2 FQNEAQ (reference sequence). The germline V and J ends were trimmed by 1 base and 5 bases, with 6 bases remaining between them. CDR3 length: 13 amino acids. CDR3 residues: CASSLGAHNEQFF. The CDR3 coding sequence is TGTGCCAGCAGCTTAGGAGCGCACAATGAGCAGTTCTTC. Complete variable domain (other parts from reference TRBV7-9 and TRBJ2-1): DTGVSQNPRHKITKRGQNVTFRCDPISEHNRLYWYRQTLGQGPEFLTYFQNEAQLEKSRLLSDRFSAERPKGSFSTLEIQRTEQGDSAMYLCASSLGAHNEQFFGPGTRLTVL.

The CDR3 DNA reads TGTGCCAGCAGCTTGGGCAGCGGGGGCGAGACCCAGTACTTC. Protein product: CASSLGSGGETQYF. The V call is TRBV11-3, the J call TRBJ2-5, with 8 bases aligning to TRBD2. J was trimmed by 5 bases and V by 3 bases; bases with no gene match: 5. The CDR3 extends over 14 amino acids. The V gene's germline CDR1 is SGHNT and CDR2 YENEEA.

The chain joins TRBV5-1 to TRBJ2-3, with D possibly being TRBD1 (5 bases). Between the trimmed V and J ends, which lost 0 bases and 1 base, there was a span of 18 bases. Germline values: CDR1 SGHRS, CDR2 YFSETQ. The CDR3 consists of 18 residues. The CDR3 region is CASSLGFLVRVGTDTQYF. The CDR3 DNA reads TGCGCCAGCAGCTTGGGATTTCTTGTCAGGGTGGGCACAGATACGCAGTATTTT.

This clone was recorded only once. CDR3 sequence: CASRPQGAEAFF. The CDR3 DNA is TGCGCCAGCAGGCCACAGGGGGCTGAAGCTTTCTTT. The chain employs TRBV10-2 and TRBJ1-1; TRBD1 agrees at 8 bases. The germline CDR1 and CDR2 sequences are WSHSY and SAAADI. V was clipped by 6 bases and J by 6 bases; unmatched bases: 3. CDR3 size: 12 residues.

The chain employs TRBV6-5 and TRBJ1-2, with 11 bases aligning to TRBD1. J was trimmed by 4 bases and V by 2 bases; bases with no gene match: 0. The CDR3 has 14 residues. In germline, CDR1 is MNHEY, CDR2 SVGAGI. CDR3 in amino acids: CASSYGQGAYGYTF. Here the CDR3 DNA reads TGTGCCAGCAGTTACGGACAGGGGGCCTATGGCTACACCTTC.

Only one count was recorded for this clone. The CDR3 region is CAWKGQGTDTQYF. CDR3 in DNA: TGTGCCTGGAAGGGACAGGGTACAGATACGCAGTATTTT. The chain links TRBV30 to TRBJ2-3, with 9 bases identical to TRBD1. The CDR3 runs to 13 residues. Losses at the gene ends were 4 bases for V and 3 bases for J; bases not matched to a gene: 2. Germline CDR1 reads GTSNPN; CDR2 reads SVGIG (reference sequence). The entire variable domain, with the rest obtained from reference TRBV30 and TRBJ2-3, is as follows: SQTIHQWPATLVQPVGSPLSLECTVEGTSNPNLYWYRQAAGRGLQLLFYSVGIGQISSEVPQNLSASRPQDRQFILSSKKLLLSDSGFYLCAWKGQGTDTQYFGPGTRLTVL.

The chain couples TRBV10-3 to TRBJ1-4; D not certain. Trimming took 2 bases from V and 4 from J, leaving 11 bases between them. The CDR3 is 15 residues long. Germline lookup yields CDR1 ENHRY and CDR2 SYGVKD. CDR3 nucleotides: TGTGCCATCAGTGAGCCAAATGAGGGTAATGAAAAACTGTTTTTT. Its translation is CAISEPNEGNEKLFF.

The chain couples TRBV10-2 to TRBJ1-1, with TRBD1 as a possible D gene (6 bases). The germline V gene has CDR1 WSHSY and CDR2 SAAADI. The CDR3 is made up of 15 amino acids. The germline V and J ends were trimmed by 6 bases and 0 bases, with 14 bases remaining between them. CDR3 bases: TGCGCCAGCAGAGCGGGGCAGGGGATGAACACTGAAGCTTTCTTT. This codes for CASRAGQGMNTEAFF.

The gene calls are TRBV19 and TRBJ1-2; 8 nucleotides match TRBD1. Losses at the gene ends were 7 bases for V and 4 bases for J; bases not matched to a gene: 8. The CDR3 loop spans 14 amino acids. The germline CDR1 and CDR2 sequences are LNHDA and SQIVND (reference sequence). CDR3 loop: CASKVRTGPYGYTF. The CDR3 bases are TGTGCCAGTAAGGTTCGGACAGGGCCCTATGGCTACACCTTC.

This chain links TRBV29-1 with TRBJ1-2; tentatively, D is TRBD1 (6 bases). The CDR3 is 10 residues long. Germline CDR1 and CDR2: SQVTM and ANQGSEA. With 5 bases removed from V and 11 bases from J, the gap between germline ends came to 12 bases. CDR3 in DNA: TGCAGCGTTATAGAGGGGGATTACACCTTC. Translating gives CSVIEGDYTF.

This clone was recorded a few times. The chain uses TRBV5-8 and TRBJ1-2; D is uncertain. Per germline, CDR1 SGHTS and CDR2 YDEGEE. Trimming took 3 bases from V and 4 from J, leaving 10 bases between them. This CDR3 has 13 residues. As DNA, the CDR3 is TGTGCCAGCAGCTCGGAGATCTTCTATGGCTACACCTTC. Residues: CASSSEIFYGYTF.

V is TRBV15 and J is TRBJ2-3; TRBD2 might be the D (5 bases). V was pared by 1 base and J by 2 bases, with 7 bases between. There are 14 residues in the CDR3. Per the germline V gene, CDR1 is LNHNV and CDR2 is YYDKDF (reference sequence). The CDR3 DNA sequence: TGTGCCACCAGCAGAGCGGGGAACACAGATACGCAGTATTTT. Translating gives CATSRAGNTDTQYF.

J is TRBJ1-2 and V is TRBV12-3 or TRBV12-4; D remains unclear. CDR3 length: 13 residues. Trimming cost V 2 bases and J 8 bases, with 12 bases left between them. CDR3 loop: CASSLSGLAGYTF. The CDR3 nucleotides are TGTGCCAGCAGTTTATCTGGGCTGGCAGGCTACACCTTC.

This clone was found once. The gene calls are TRBV10-3 and TRBJ1-6; D is possibly TRBD1 (6 bases). The CDR3 sequence is 13 residues long. Per germline, CDR1 ENHRY and CDR2 SYGVKD. V was clipped by 10 bases and J by 8 bases, with 15 bases between them. CDR3 nucleotide sequence: TGTGCCAGCGTGAACAGGGCAGATTCACCCCTCCACTTT. Translation gives CASVNRADSPLHF.